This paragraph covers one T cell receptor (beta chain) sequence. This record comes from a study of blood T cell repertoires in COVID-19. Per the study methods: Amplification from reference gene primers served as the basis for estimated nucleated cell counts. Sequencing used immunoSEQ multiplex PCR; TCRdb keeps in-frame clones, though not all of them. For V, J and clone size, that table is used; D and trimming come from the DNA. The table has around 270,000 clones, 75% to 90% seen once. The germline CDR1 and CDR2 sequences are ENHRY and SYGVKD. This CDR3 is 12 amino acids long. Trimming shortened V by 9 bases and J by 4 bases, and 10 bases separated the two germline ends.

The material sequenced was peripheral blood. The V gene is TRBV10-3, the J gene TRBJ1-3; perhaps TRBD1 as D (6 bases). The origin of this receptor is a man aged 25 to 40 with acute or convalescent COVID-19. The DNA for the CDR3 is TGTGCCATTCAGGGGCAAGGAAACACCATATATTTT. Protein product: CAIQGQGNTIYF.